A single sample is the source of the 25 T cell receptor beta chains below, sequenced in a study of cytomegalovirus exposure and HLA in healthy donors. PCR involved 60 Vbeta and 13 Jbeta primers. Generated by immunoSEQ multiplex PCR, the TCRdb table keeps only in-frame clones and is missing some. The sample yields 85,000 to 90,000 clones, 70% to 90% seen once. Sequenced input: PBMCs. All receptors come from a man between 18 and 35 years old in good health and CMV-seronegative.

The V call is TRBV2, the J call TRBJ2-7; TRBD1 aligns across 12 bases. With V trimmed by 5 bases and J by 3 bases, 5 bases remained unmatched. The CDR3 totals 15 residues. Germline CDR1 and CDR2: SNHLY and FYNNEI. The CDR3 here is CASSSGTGGLYEQYF. The CDR3 coding sequence is TGTGCCAGCAGTTCCGGGACAGGGGGCCTCTACGAGCAGTACTTC.

This rearrangement joins TRBV6-6 to TRBJ1-1; 8 bases agree with TRBD1. CDR3 size: 13 residues. With 5 bases clipped from V and 4 bases from J, the junction kept 3 bases outside the gene matches. Germline V gene data show CDR1 as MNHNY and CDR2 as SVGAGI (reference sequence). The CDR3 sequence: CASSEDRVTEAFF. As DNA, the CDR3 is TGTGCCAGCAGTGAGGACAGGGTCACTGAAGCTTTCTTT.

This chain joins TRBV28 and TRBJ2-5; 7 bases align to TRBD2. The DNA matches TRBJ2-7 better at its end, which makes the J call doubtful. Germline-derived CDR1 and CDR2 are MDHEN and SYDVKM. The CDR3 is made up of 15 amino acids. The CDR3 is CASSSSGSGTYEQYF. The CDR3 DNA reads TGTGCCAGCAGTAGTAGCGGGTCGGGAACCTACGAGCAGTACTTC.

The chain links TRBV28 to TRBJ1-2; D not resolved. Deletions cut 7 bases from V and 6 bases from J, with 15 bases between. Germline V gene data show CDR1 as MDHEN and CDR2 as SYDVKM. The CDR3 sequence is 13 residues long. CDR3 nucleotide sequence: TGTGCCAGCAACCCCTATGGACTACATGGCTACACCTTC. It specifies CASNPYGLHGYTF.

As DNA, the CDR3 is TGTGCCAGTAGTATCCAAACAGGGCCTCATTCACCCCTCCACTTT. Residues: CASSIQTGPHSPLHF. The chain links TRBV19 to TRBJ1-6, with D possibly matching TRBD1 (6 bases). Germline CDR1 and CDR2: LNHDA and SQIVND (reference sequence). Deletions cut 3 bases from V and 8 bases from J, with 14 bases between. This CDR3 comprises 15 residues.

This sequence joins TRBV11-2 and TRBJ2-1; tentative D call: TRBD2 (5 bases). The germline V gene has CDR1 SGHAT and CDR2 FQNNGV. V was cut by 1 base and J by 5 bases, with 24 bases left in between. The CDR3 runs 19 residues. CDR3 in amino acids: CASSLGFLRAPTKDNEQFF. The CDR3, as DNA: TGTGCCAGCAGCTTAGGCTTTCTGCGGGCCCCCACCAAGGACAATGAGCAGTTCTTC.

In this sample, this clone turned up a few times. V usage is TRBV7-2 and J usage is TRBJ2-7; 7 positions match TRBD2. This CDR3 has 12 amino acids. The germline CDR1 and CDR2 sequences are SGHTA and FQGNSA. The ends lost 5 bases at V and 3 bases at J; junction bases unmatched: 1. The CDR3 spells CASSRDYYEQYF. As DNA, the CDR3 is TGTGCCAGCAGCCGGGACTACTACGAGCAGTACTTC.

The chain is built from TRBV13 and TRBJ2-2; D gene unclear. The V end lost 5 bases, the J end lost 7 bases, and 8 bases lay between the germline ends. CDR3 length equals 12 residues. Germline assignment: CDR1 PRHDT and CDR2 FYEKMQ (reference sequence). The CDR3 DNA reads as TGTGCCAGCAGCACGCGCCACGGGGAGCTGTTTTTT. Translation: CASSTRHGELFF.

The rearrangement joins TRBV5-6 to TRBJ2-3; 8 bases align to TRBD2. The CDR3 is made up of 15 amino acids. The junction had 7 bases not matched to a gene; V was cut back by 2 bases and J by 5 bases. CDR1 is SGHDT, CDR2 YYEEEE, per germline. Here the CDR3 reads CASSLPAGVIDTQYF. The CDR3 DNA sequence: TGTGCCAGCAGCTTACCAGCGGGAGTGATAGATACGCAGTATTTT.

V is TRBV9 and J is TRBJ1-4; 7 nucleotides match TRBD1. The length of the CDR3 is 15 residues. CDR1 is SGDLS, CDR2 YYNGEE, per germline. The junction had 4 bases not matched to a gene; V was cut back by 0 bases and J by 5 bases. The CDR3 sequence: CASSVGSGGNEKLFF. Written as DNA, the CDR3 is TGTGCCAGCAGCGTAGGTTCAGGGGGGAATGAAAAACTGTTTTTT.

The genes are TRBV18 and TRBJ2-7; D may be TRBD1 (7 bases). This CDR3 region has 20 residues. V was pared by 3 bases and J by 0 bases, with 27 bases between. Germline CDR1 reads KGHSH; CDR2 reads LQKENI. This CDR3 reads CASSPLRTGVAGQHSYEQYF. CDR3 sequence (DNA): TGTGCCAGCTCACCTCTCCGAACCGGGGTTGCGGGACAGCACTCCTACGAGCAGTACTTC.

A few counts support this clone. The genes are TRBV15 and TRBJ2-7; a weak D match, TRBD2 (6 bases). The germline V gene encodes CDR1 LNHNV and CDR2 YYDKDF (reference sequence). Trimming removed 0 bases from V and 2 bases from J, with 11 bases in between. The CDR3 spans 15 residues. The CDR3 spells CATSRDSSGPYEQYF. CDR3 coding DNA: TGTGCCACCAGCAGAGATTCGAGCGGGCCCTACGAGCAGTACTTC.

This rearrangement joins TRBV28 to TRBJ1-3, with TRBD1 matching over 7 bases. Germline values: CDR1 MDHEN, CDR2 SYDVKM. V dropped 5 bases and J dropped 4; count of bases not matched to a gene: 8. The CDR3 consists of 15 residues. CDR3 in DNA: TGTGCCAGCAGTCTGAGACAGGGAACCGGAAACACCATATATTTT. It translates to CASSLRQGTGNTIYF.

V is TRBV6-5 and J is TRBJ1-2; 9 positions agree with TRBD1. The CDR3 covers 15 residues. Germline CDR1 is MNHEY and CDR2 is SVGAGI. V gave up 4 bases and J gave up 7 bases; unmatched junction bases: 10. This CDR3 reads CASSFGTGWGAGYTF. The CDR3 nucleotides read TGTGCCAGCAGTTTCGGGACAGGGTGGGGTGCTGGCTACACCTTC.

This chain uses TRBV4-3 with TRBJ2-1, with a weak D call TRBD2 (5 bases). V lost 5 bases to trimming and J lost 2 bases, with 13 bases between them. Germline V gives CDR1 LGHNA, CDR2 YSLEER. The CDR3 totals 15 residues. CDR3 sequence reads: CASSGRPGTYNEQFF. The CDR3 region has the DNA TGCGCCAGCAGCGGACGACCCGGGACCTACAATGAGCAGTTCTTC.

This chain connects TRBV7-9 to TRBJ2-1; 8 nucleotides line up with TRBD2. The V and J ends lost 11 bases and 6 bases, in that order; junction bases with no gene match: 15. There are 15 residues in the CDR3. Germline V gene lookup returns CDR1 SEHNR and CDR2 FQNEAQ (reference sequence). CDR3 region: CALGRVREGRNEQFF. CDR3 nucleotides: TGTGCCTTGGGGAGGGTCCGGGAGGGCCGCAATGAGCAGTTCTTC.

The chain is built from TRBV7-2 and TRBJ2-1; 10 bases are shared with TRBD2. After removal of 5 bases from V and 3 bases from J, the junction contained 4 bases not matched to a gene. The CDR3 has 15 residues. Germline assignment: CDR1 SGHTA and CDR2 FQGNSA. The DNA for the CDR3 is TGTGCCAGCAGCGGTAGACTAGCGGGCTACAATGAGCAGTTCTTC. Protein product: CASSGRLAGYNEQFF.

J is TRBJ1-1 and V is TRBV13; D possibly corresponds to TRBD1 (6 bases). Looked up from germline, CDR1 is PRHDT and CDR2 is FYEKMQ (reference sequence). The germline V and J ends were trimmed by 4 bases and 8 bases, with 8 bases remaining between them. This CDR3 comprises 11 residues. The CDR3 sequence: CASSSQGEAFF. CDR3 nucleotide sequence: TGTGCCAGCAGCTCCCAGGGGGAAGCTTTCTTT. The full variable domain, in which reference TRBV13 and TRBJ1-1 provide the parts outside the CDR3, is AAGVIQSPRHLIKEKRETATLKCYPIPRHDTVYWYQQGPGQDPQFLISFYEKMQSDKGSIPDRFSAQQFSDYHSELNMSSLELGDSALYFCASSSQGEAFFGQGTRLTVV.

The CDR3 nucleotides are TGCGCCAGCAGCTCCGGACTAGCGGGAGGGCCCGGGGAGCTGTTTTTT. As protein: CASSSGLAGGPGELFF. The V call is TRBV5-1, the J call TRBJ2-2; TRBD2 agrees at 15 bases. Germline lookup yields CDR1 SGHRS and CDR2 YFSETQ. This CDR3 region has 16 residues. V lost 3 bases to trimming and J lost 6 bases; unmatched junction nucleotides: 3.

The chain is built from TRBV14 and TRBJ1-1; D gene unclear. CDR1 is SGHDN and CDR2 is FVKESK in the germline V gene. V was clipped by 0 bases and J by 4 bases, with 21 bases between them. CDR3 length: 18 residues. CDR3 amino acids: CASSQEYGRSPKSTEAFF. The DNA of the CDR3 is TGTGCCAGCAGCCAAGAGTACGGTCGGTCACCTAAATCCACTGAAGCTTTCTTT. Supplemented by reference TRBV14 and TRBJ1-1, the full variable domain reads EAGVTQFPSHSVIEKGQTVTLRCDPISGHDNLYWYRRVMGKEIKFLLHFVKESKQDESGMPNNRFLAERTGGTYSTLKVQPAELEDSGVYFCASSQEYGRSPKSTEAFFGQGTRLTVV.

This chain uses TRBV2 with TRBJ2-1; possible D gene TRBD2, 5 bases. The CDR3 has 11 residues. Per the germline V gene, CDR1 is SNHLY and CDR2 is FYNNEI. With 6 bases removed from V and 10 bases from J, the gap between germline ends came to 10 bases. CDR3 in DNA: TGTGCCAGCAGGGGAGCACCCGAGCAGTTCTTC. Its protein product is CASRGAPEQFF. Full variable domain (missing parts from reference TRBV2 and TRBJ2-1): EPEVTQTPSHQVTQMGQEVILRCVPISNHLYFYWYRQILGQKVEFLVSFYNNEISEKSEIFDDQFSVERPDGSNFTLKIRSTKLEDSAMYFCASRGAPEQFFGPGTRLTVL.

This sequence joins TRBV28 and TRBJ2-7; TRBD2 agrees at 8 bases. Germline V gives CDR1 MDHEN, CDR2 SYDVKM. V dropped 8 bases and J dropped 3; count of bases not matched to a gene: 18. This CDR3 is 17 amino acids long. The CDR3 sequence: CASFDARTGTSLYEQYF. CDR3 DNA: TGTGCCAGCTTTGACGCGAGAACCGGGACTAGTCTCTACGAGCAGTACTTC.

The sample holds a few counts of this clone. CDR3 region: CASSLAVPTQETQYF. DNA for the CDR3: TGCGCCAGCAGCTTGGCCGTACCGACTCAAGAGACCCAGTACTTC. The chain joins TRBV5-1 to TRBJ2-5; D is undetermined. Germline CDR1 is SGHRS and CDR2 is YFSETQ. V lost 0 bases and J 2 bases, leaving 11 bases between the germline ends. There are 15 residues in the CDR3.

The chain recombines TRBV4-2 with TRBJ2-7; D is unclear. The CDR3 runs 16 residues. Looked up from germline, CDR1 is LGHNA and CDR2 is YNFKEQ. Trimming cost V 1 base and J 2 bases, with 15 bases left between them. This CDR3 is CASSQGLALDTYEQYF. In nucleotides, the CDR3 is TGTGCCAGCAGCCAAGGGTTGGCGCTAGATACCTACGAGCAGTACTTC.

This clone has only a few counts. This chain connects TRBV5-4 to TRBJ2-2, with D maybe TRBD2 (5 bases). V lost 9 bases to trimming and J lost 1 base, with 16 bases between them. CDR1 and CDR2 from the germline V gene are SGHNT and YYREEE (reference sequence). This CDR3 spans 15 amino acids. The CDR3 reads CATPEGPGNTGELFF. CDR3 nucleotides: TGTGCCACCCCCGAGGGTCCCGGGAACACCGGGGAGCTGTTTTTT.